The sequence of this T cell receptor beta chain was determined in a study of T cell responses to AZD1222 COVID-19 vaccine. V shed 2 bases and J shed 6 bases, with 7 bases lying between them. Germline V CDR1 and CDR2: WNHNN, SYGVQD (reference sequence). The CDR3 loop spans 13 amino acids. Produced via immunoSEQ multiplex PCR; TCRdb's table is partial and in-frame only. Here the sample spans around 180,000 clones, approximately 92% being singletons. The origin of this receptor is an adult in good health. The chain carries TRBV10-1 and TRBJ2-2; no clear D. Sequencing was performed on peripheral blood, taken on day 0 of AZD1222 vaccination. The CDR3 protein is CASSEGTPGELFF. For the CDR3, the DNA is TGCGCCAGCAGTGAGGGAACCCCCGGGGAGCTGTTTTTT.